Following are 18 T cell receptor beta chains from one sample sequenced in a study of identifying expanded T cells in peripheral blood. Sequenced by immunoSEQ multiplex PCR; TCRdb stores in-frame clones only, minus some. The sample contains about 50,000 clones, around 82% of which appear only once. What was sequenced was blood. Source of these receptors: a person aged 18 to 75 in good health.

The gene calls are TRBV27 and TRBJ1-2, with D perhaps matching TRBD1 (6 bases). Deletions cut 5 bases from V and 0 bases from J, with 13 bases between. Germline loops: CDR1 MNHEY, CDR2 SMNVEV (reference sequence). The CDR3 length is 15 residues. The chain's CDR3 is CASSPTGTANYGYTF. The CDR3 DNA is TGTGCCAGCAGTCCCACAGGGACCGCTAACTATGGCTACACCTTC.

This clone was counted a few times. The chain uses TRBV6-1 and TRBJ2-4; no reliable D call. CDR1 is MNHNS and CDR2 is SASEGT in the germline V gene. The CDR3 loop spans 15 amino acids. The germline V and J ends were trimmed by 5 bases and 0 bases, with 11 bases remaining between them. CDR3 DNA sequence: TGTGCCAGCAGTCAAGGATGGATAGCCAAAAACATTCAGTACTTC. This encodes CASSQGWIAKNIQYF.

This clone was seen a few times. The chain combines TRBV4-3 with TRBJ2-7; 8 nucleotides match TRBD1. V dropped 2 bases and J dropped 4; count of bases not matched to a gene: 7. The germline V gene has CDR1 LGHNA and CDR2 YSLEER. The CDR3 is made up of 15 amino acids. CDR3 residues: CASSQLEGQAYEQYF. The CDR3, as DNA: TGCGCCAGCAGCCAACTTGAGGGACAGGCATACGAGCAGTACTTC.

In DNA, the CDR3 is TGTGCCAGCAGCGTGACTAGCGGGGGGAGAAATGAGCAGTTCTTC. It codes for CASSVTSGGRNEQFF. The chain combines TRBV9 with TRBJ2-1; 13 bases fit TRBD2. Per the germline V gene, CDR1 is SGDLS and CDR2 is YYNGEE. The CDR3 consists of 15 residues. Losses at the gene ends were 2 bases for V and 7 bases for J; bases not matched to a gene: 3.

This chain links TRBV7-3 with TRBJ1-6; 10 positions agree with TRBD1. V trimming: 5 bases; J trimming: 5 bases; junction bases outside the gene matches: 15. The CDR3 extends over 19 amino acids. The germline V gene encodes CDR1 SGHTA and CDR2 FQGTGA. The CDR3 bases are TGTGCCAGCAGCCGACTTATTTCCCGACAGGGGGCTAATAATTCACCCCTCCACTTT. Protein sequence: CASSRLISRQGANNSPLHF. Filled out from reference TRBV7-3 and TRBJ1-6, the complete variable domain reads GAGVSQTPSNKVTEKGKYVELRCDPISGHTALYWYRQSLGQGPEFLIYFQGTGAADDSGLPNDRFFAVRPEGSVSTLKIQRTERGDSAVYLCASSRLISRQGANNSPLHFGNGTRLTVT.

This chain joins TRBV6-1 and TRBJ2-2; D is perhaps TRBD2 (6 bases). CDR1 is MNHNS, CDR2 SASEGT, per germline. This CDR3 is built from 15 residues. Deletions cut 2 bases from V and 2 bases from J, with 9 bases between. The CDR3 DNA reads as TGTGCCAGCAGTGAACGACTAGACAACACCGGGGAGCTGTTTTTT. Its protein product is CASSERLDNTGELFF.

The chain recombines TRBV19 with TRBJ1-1, with a tentative D call TRBD1 (5 bases). V was trimmed by 1 base and J by 1 base, leaving 10 bases between them. CDR1 and CDR2 from the germline V gene are LNHDA and SQIVND (reference sequence). The CDR3 spans 15 residues. This CDR3 is CASSIVQGGNTEAFF. The CDR3 DNA reads TGTGCCAGTAGTATAGTCCAGGGAGGGAACACTGAAGCTTTCTTT.

This clone was seen only a few times. The J gene is TRBJ2-1, the V gene TRBV5-1; D might be TRBD1 (6 bases). Trimming shortened V by 1 base and J by 5 bases, and 16 bases separated the two germline ends. CDR1 is SGHRS, CDR2 YFSETQ, per germline. This CDR3 contains 16 residues. The CDR3 region is CASSLTLGQGNNEQFF. DNA for the CDR3: TGCGCCAGCAGCTTGACGTTGGGGCAGGGGAACAATGAGCAGTTCTTC.

The genes are TRBV6-1 and TRBJ1-5; D is perhaps TRBD1 (6 bases). V was shortened by 4 bases and J by 2 bases, with 9 bases between the two germline ends. Germline assignment: CDR1 MNHNS and CDR2 SASEGT. There are 14 residues in the CDR3. The CDR3 loop reads CASSVWTGNQPQHF. CDR3 sequence (DNA): TGTGCCAGCAGTGTCTGGACAGGCAATCAGCCCCAGCATTTT.

This chain uses TRBV6-1 with TRBJ2-1; D not certain. V lost 4 bases to trimming and J lost 0 bases, with 10 bases between them. The CDR3 loop spans 15 amino acids. Germline lookup yields CDR1 MNHNS and CDR2 SASEGT. The CDR3 DNA reads TGTGCCAGCAGTGTCCTACCTAACTCCTACAATGAGCAGTTCTTC. Translated, it gives CASSVLPNSYNEQFF.

This clone occurred once. The rearrangement uses TRBV5-4 and TRBJ2-7; the match to TRBD2 covers 10 bases. Per the germline V gene, CDR1 is SGHNT and CDR2 is YYREEE (reference sequence). The length of the CDR3 is 15 residues. V was pared by 4 bases and J by 0 bases, with 4 bases of the junction left unmatched. The CDR3 nucleotides read TGTGCCAGCAGCATGGGACTAGCGTCCTCCTACGAGCAGTACTTC. Protein sequence: CASSMGLASSYEQYF.

This chain links TRBV27 with TRBJ2-7; TRBD1 is a possible D gene (6 bases). Trimming shortened V by 6 bases and J by 0 bases, and 15 bases separated the two germline ends. Germline loops: CDR1 MNHEY, CDR2 SMNVEV (reference sequence). There are 15 residues in the CDR3. The CDR3 DNA reads as TGTGCCAGCAGACAAAACAGGGCTAACTCCTACGAGCAGTACTTC. Translated, it gives CASRQNRANSYEQYF.

V is TRBV7-9 and J is TRBJ2-5; D call uncertain. The length of the CDR3 is 15 residues. Trimming left V 1 base short and J 7 bases short, with 16 bases between. The V gene's germline CDR1 is SEHNR and CDR2 FQNEAQ (reference sequence). The CDR3 DNA follows: TGTGCCAGCAGCTTAGGGTCAGCAATACCAGGGACCCAGTACTTC. The encoded protein is CASSLGSAIPGTQYF.

The rearrangement joins TRBV4-2 to TRBJ2-3; D may be TRBD2 (6 bases). CDR3 length equals 14 residues. Trimming took 1 base from V and 5 from J, leaving 10 bases between them. Germline values: CDR1 LGHNA, CDR2 YNFKEQ. This CDR3 reads CASSQVLARDTQYF. CDR3 nucleotide sequence: TGTGCCAGCAGCCAAGTACTAGCAAGAGATACGCAGTATTTT.

The chain employs TRBV19 and TRBJ2-1, with no clear D. V dropped 8 bases and J dropped 5 bases, with 16 bases sitting between them. The germline V gene encodes CDR1 LNHDA and CDR2 SQIVND (reference sequence). The CDR3 length is 14 residues. CDR3 in amino acids: CASSRTPVNNEQFF. The CDR3 DNA reads as TGTGCCAGTTCCAGGACCCCCGTGAACAATGAGCAGTTCTTC.

CDR3 nucleotide sequence: TGTGCCTGGAGCGAGGGACTAGCGGGATTCGGGTCTTTTGGCACCGGGGAGCTGTTTTTT. Translated: CAWSEGLAGFGSFGTGELFF. This chain joins TRBV30 and TRBJ2-2, with TRBD2 matching 13 bases. The CDR3 sequence is 20 residues long. With V trimmed by 3 bases and J by 4 bases, 17 bases remained unmatched. Per the germline V gene, CDR1 is GTSNPN and CDR2 is SVGIG (reference sequence).

The V call is TRBV10-2, the J call TRBJ2-3; 10 bases align to TRBD2. V shed 7 bases, J shed 0 bases, and the junction held 10 bases outside the gene matches. The CDR3 has 17 residues. The V gene's germline CDR1 is WSHSY and CDR2 SAAADI. CDR3 sequence (DNA): TGCGCCAGCACGAAACTAGCGGGGTCTACTAGCACAGATACGCAGTATTTT. It encodes CASTKLAGSTSTDTQYF.

The chain couples TRBV6-1 to TRBJ1-1; D gene unclear. V lost 8 bases, J lost 4 bases, and 17 bases lay in between. There are 14 residues in the CDR3. Germline CDR1 is MNHNS and CDR2 is SASEGT. CDR3 nucleotide sequence: TGTGCCAGCGGGAAGGGCAGGACTATCACTGAAGCTTTCTTT. Amino acid sequence: CASGKGRTITEAFF.